This T cell receptor beta chain was identified in a study of regulatory T cells in long-lasting Graves disease. Study findings and constraints: Persistent disease exhibited a predilection for TRBV28, TRBJ1-2 and TRBJ2-5.

Through Arm-PCR of CDR3 regions and iRepertoire HTBI primers, TCR beta libraries were built. One entry per CDR3 protein results from TCRdb running MiXCR on the multiplex PCR reads. The sample carries around 510,000 distinct CDR3 sequences, under 25% recorded once. The time point: persistent/refractory GD, antithyroid drugs over 5 years with positive TRAb. PBMC-extracted RNA yielded the TCR library. Guidelines of the American Thyroid Association were used to diagnose Graves' disease. V gave up 4 bases and J gave up 1 base, with 9 bases separating them. Germline CDR1 reads SGHRS; CDR2 reads YFSETQ. The CDR3 is made up of 15 amino acids. The table lists this clonotype with a few counts. Its antigen is currently unknown.

Source: peripheral blood mononuclear cells (PBMCs), taken when the disease was refractory, from a patient treated with antithyroid drugs. The source is a female donor with Graves disease. This chain joins TRBV5-1 and TRBJ2-6; maybe TRBD1 (5 bases). The CDR3: CASSRRESGANVLTF. The CDR3 DNA follows: TGCGCCAGCAGCCGCAGGGAATCTGGGGCCAACGTCCTGACTTTC. Full variable domain (missing parts from reference TRBV5-1 and TRBJ2-6): KAGVTQTPRYLIKTRGQQVTLSCSPISGHRSVSWYQQTPGQGLQFLFEYFSETQRNKGNFPGRFSGRQFSNSRSEMNVSTLELGDSALYLCASSRRESGANVLTFGAGSRLTVL.